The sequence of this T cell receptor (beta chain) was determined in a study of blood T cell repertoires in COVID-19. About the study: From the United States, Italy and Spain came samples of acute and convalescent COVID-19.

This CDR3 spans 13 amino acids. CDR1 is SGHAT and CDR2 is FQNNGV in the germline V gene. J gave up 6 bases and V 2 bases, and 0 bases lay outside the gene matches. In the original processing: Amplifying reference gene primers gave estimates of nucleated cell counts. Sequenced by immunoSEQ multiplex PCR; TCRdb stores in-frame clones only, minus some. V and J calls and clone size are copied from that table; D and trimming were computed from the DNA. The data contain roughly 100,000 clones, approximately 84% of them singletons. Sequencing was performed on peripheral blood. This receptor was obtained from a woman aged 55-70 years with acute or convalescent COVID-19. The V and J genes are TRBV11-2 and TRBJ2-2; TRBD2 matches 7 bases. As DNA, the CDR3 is TGTGCCAGCAGCTTAAGCGGGGCCGGGGAGCTGTTTTTT. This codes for CASSLSGAGELFF.